This T cell receptor beta chain emerged from a study of response to subunit inactivated influenza vaccine (dated by TCRdb to 2017 to 2018). In the study overall: To follow how T cells responded to a trivalent subunit inactivated influenza vaccine, the researchers relied on deep quantitative profiling of the T cell receptor repertoire.

The library was generated by RT-PCR. Sequencing was carried out with an Illumina HiSeq 2500. TCRdb cleaned the public reads at Q25 with fastp, built clones with MiXCR and kept in-frame beta chains. Rows matching on CDR3 protein sequence are summarized as one entry with the most common DNA and genes. The sample records around 490,000 distinct CDR3 sequences, less than 8% of which are singletons. The ten biggest clones cover 13% of the sample. In regard to this clonotype: No cognate antigen has been identified for it. The sample holds no much larger clone one base away, and base qualities are not on file.

The study at large found these results: It was suggested by the authors that each seasonal influenza vaccination may recruit only a limited number of new T cells.

The CDR3 numbers 14 residues from cysteine through phenylalanine. CDR3 DNA only is kept here, 42 bases in frame from base 1. The germline V gene (reference sequence) specifies DFQATT as CDR1 and SNEGSKA as CDR2. V is cut by 3 bases and J by 5 bases, and the space between the germline ends is 16 bases. The receptor chain draws on TRBV20-1 and TRBJ1-2; the D gene is unclear. The receptor's source is a man aged 50 to 75 who received an inactivated influenza vaccine. Donor details come from another sample of the same person, matched by shared clones. The specimen comprised PBMCs from blood, sampled around 2 years after vaccination. The CDR3 is CSASPPGRAYGYTF. The nucleotide sequence is given as TGCAGTGCTAGTCCCCCAGGTCGAGCTTATGGCTACACCTTC.